These T cell receptor beta chains were read from a single sample in a study. TCRdb itself ran the RT-PCR reads through MiXCR, one entry per CDR3 protein. The sample consists of almost 700,000 distinct CDR3 sequences, 13% to 15% of them appearing once. Material: memory CD4+ T cells from blood. The receptors originated from a female donor in good health, serving as a healthy control. Both conserved end residues are part of each CDR3. The order of the fields is D gene, J gene, clone size, V gene, CDR3 DNA, CDR3 protein. A D gene is named only where the DNA matches it firmly. Rows may omit the clone size; those that give it use once, few, many or a size class.

d_call: .; j_call: TRBJ2-1; clone_size: few; v_call: TRBV4-2; cdr3_nt: TGTGCCAGCAGCCAAGTGCAGAGGCATGAGCAGTTCTTC; cdr3_aa: CASSQVQRHEQFF
d_call: .; j_call: TRBJ2-1; clone_size: few; v_call: TRBV15; cdr3_nt: TGTGCCACCAGCTCTGCAGGGGCGCTGAGGTACAATGAGCAGTTCTTC; cdr3_aa: CATSSAGALRYNEQFF
d_call: .; j_call: TRBJ2-7; clone_size: many; v_call: TRBV24-1; cdr3_nt: TGTGCCACCGCCGGGACGGACAGCTCCTACGAGCAGTACTTC; cdr3_aa: CATAGTDSSYEQYF
d_call: .; j_call: TRBJ2-1; clone_size: many; v_call: TRBV5-6; cdr3_nt: TGTGCCAGCAGATCGGACCTTAGACATGAGCAGTTCTTC; cdr3_aa: CASRSDLRHEQFF
d_call: .; j_call: TRBJ1-1; clone_size: few; v_call: TRBV2; cdr3_nt: TGTGCGGGACTCCTTCAGAGGGGCACTGAAGCTTTCTTT; cdr3_aa: CAGLLQRGTEAFF
d_call: TRBD1; j_call: TRBJ1-2; clone_size: few; v_call: TRBV20-1; cdr3_nt: TGCAGTGCAGCGCGGACAGGGGACGAGGCCTATGGCTACACCTTC; cdr3_aa: CSAARTGDEAYGYTF
d_call: .; j_call: TRBJ1-1; clone_size: many; v_call: TRBV10-3; cdr3_nt: TGTGCCACCGGACGGGGCCCAATGAACACTGAAGCTTTCTTT; cdr3_aa: CATGRGPMNTEAFF
d_call: TRBD2; j_call: TRBJ2-1; clone_size: many; v_call: TRBV7-3; cdr3_nt: TGTGCCAGCAGCTTAGGCGGGAGGGCCTACAATGAGCAGTTCTTC; cdr3_aa: CASSLGGRAYNEQFF
d_call: TRBD1; j_call: TRBJ2-5; clone_size: many; v_call: TRBV4-1; cdr3_nt: TGCGCCAGCAGCCAATGGGGACAGGGACAAGAGACCCAGTACTTC; cdr3_aa: CASSQWGQGQETQYF
d_call: .; j_call: TRBJ2-3; clone_size: few; v_call: TRBV5-1; cdr3_nt: TGCGCCAGCAGCCTGAGGAGACCGACAAGGAGAAGGGGGGTGGATACGCAGTATTTT; cdr3_aa: CASSLRRPTRRRGVDTQYF
d_call: .; j_call: TRBJ2-1; clone_size: few; v_call: TRBV5-1; cdr3_nt: TGCGCCAGCAGCTTGACACCAGGGGCCTACAATGAGCAGTTCTTC; cdr3_aa: CASSLTPGAYNEQFF
d_call: .; j_call: TRBJ2-1; clone_size: many; v_call: TRBV4-2; cdr3_nt: TGTGCCAGCAGCCAAGTGGAGACTCCTTACAATGAGCAGTTCTTC; cdr3_aa: CASSQVETPYNEQFF
d_call: .; j_call: TRBJ1-2; clone_size: few; v_call: TRBV20-1; cdr3_nt: TGCAGTGCTTCGACAGTGGGGATTTATGGCTACACCTTC; cdr3_aa: CSASTVGIYGYTF
d_call: TRBD2; j_call: TRBJ2-1; clone_size: many; v_call: TRBV5-1; cdr3_nt: TGCGCCAGCGGTAGCGGGAGGGCCATTCGGAATGAGCAGTTCTTC; cdr3_aa: CASGSGRAIRNEQFF
d_call: .; j_call: TRBJ2-7; clone_size: few; v_call: TRBV4-2; cdr3_nt: TGTGCCAGCAGCCAAGATCGTTACAGGACCTACGAGCAGTACTTC; cdr3_aa: CASSQDRYRTYEQYF
d_call: .; j_call: TRBJ1-1; clone_size: .; v_call: TRBV5-5; cdr3_nt: TGTGCCAGCAGCTTGCAGCAGGGTGAAGCTTTCTTT; cdr3_aa: CASSLQQGEAFF
d_call: TRBD2; j_call: TRBJ2-1; clone_size: .; v_call: TRBV5-1; cdr3_nt: TGCGCCAGCAGCTTGGCCGGGCTAGCGGATTACAATGAGCAGTTCTTC; cdr3_aa: CASSLAGLADYNEQFF
d_call: .; j_call: TRBJ1-2; clone_size: .; v_call: TRBV15; cdr3_nt: TGTGCCACCAGCAGAGATAGGGCCCTGGAAGGCTACACCTTC; cdr3_aa: CATSRDRALEGYTF
d_call: TRBD1; j_call: TRBJ1-5; clone_size: .; v_call: TRBV7-8; cdr3_nt: TGTGCCAGCAGCTTAGGTGGATGGGGTCCGGGACAGTTGAGCAATCAGCCCCAGCATTTT; cdr3_aa: CASSLGGWGPGQLSNQPQHF
d_call: .; j_call: TRBJ2-5; clone_size: few; v_call: TRBV4-2; cdr3_nt: TGTGCCAGCAGCCAATCCCTACCAGGCGGTGGGGAGACCCAGTACTTC; cdr3_aa: CASSQSLPGGGETQYF
d_call: .; j_call: TRBJ1-3; clone_size: .; v_call: TRBV9; cdr3_nt: TGTGCCAGCAGCGTAGAAGTCGGGGGCCCCTCTGGAAACACCATATATTTT; cdr3_aa: CASSVEVGGPSGNTIYF
d_call: .; j_call: TRBJ2-3; clone_size: few; v_call: TRBV24-1; cdr3_nt: TGTGCCACCAGTGCTTTGTGGAGCACAGATACGCAGTATTTT; cdr3_aa: CATSALWSTDTQYF
d_call: .; j_call: TRBJ1-6; clone_size: .; v_call: TRBV20-1; cdr3_nt: TGCAGTGCAGAGCCCTATAATTCACCCCTCCACTTT; cdr3_aa: CSAEPYNSPLHF
d_call: .; j_call: TRBJ1-3; clone_size: few; v_call: TRBV15; cdr3_nt: TGTGCCACCAGCACAAACAGGGTTGAAACTGGAAACACCATATATTTT; cdr3_aa: CATSTNRVETGNTIYF
d_call: .; j_call: TRBJ1-1; clone_size: many; v_call: TRBV12-3/TRBV12-4; cdr3_nt: TGTGCCAGCAGTTTAAGCGAGCAGGGCGACACTGAAGCTTTCTTT; cdr3_aa: CASSLSEQGDTEAFF
d_call: .; j_call: TRBJ2-7; clone_size: .; v_call: TRBV7-2; cdr3_nt: TGTGCCAGCAGCTTAGGCGCGGCCCCTCGAGAGTACTTC; cdr3_aa: CASSLGAAPREYF
d_call: TRBD2; j_call: TRBJ2-1; clone_size: few; v_call: TRBV14; cdr3_nt: TGTGCCAGCAGCCCGACTAGCGGGAGAGGGAGTGAGCAGTTCTTC; cdr3_aa: CASSPTSGRGSEQFF
d_call: TRBD2; j_call: TRBJ2-7; clone_size: many; v_call: TRBV20-1; cdr3_nt: TGCAGTGCTTGGGAGGGCGGGAGATACGAGCAGTACTTC; cdr3_aa: CSAWEGGRYEQYF
d_call: .; j_call: TRBJ2-3; clone_size: few; v_call: TRBV12-3/TRBV12-4; cdr3_nt: TGTGCCAGCAGCTCACAGGGTTTTGGTACGCAGTATTTT; cdr3_aa: CASSSQGFGTQYF
d_call: TRBD2; j_call: TRBJ2-3; clone_size: few; v_call: TRBV28; cdr3_nt: TGTGCCAGCAGTACTAGCGGGAGGACGCAGTATTTT; cdr3_aa: CASSTSGRTQYF
d_call: TRBD2; j_call: TRBJ2-1; clone_size: many; v_call: TRBV4-1; cdr3_nt: TGCGCCAGCAGCACGCCCGGGACTAGCGGTTACAATGAGCAGTTCTTC; cdr3_aa: CASSTPGTSGYNEQFF
d_call: .; j_call: TRBJ1-2; clone_size: .; v_call: TRBV5-1; cdr3_nt: TGCGCCAGCAGCTCCGCAGGGCTCTATGGCTACACCTTC; cdr3_aa: CASSSAGLYGYTF
d_call: TRBD1; j_call: TRBJ1-2; clone_size: many; v_call: TRBV29-1; cdr3_nt: TGCAGCGTTGTTCCTCCAGGACAGGATAACTATGGCTACACCTTC; cdr3_aa: CSVVPPGQDNYGYTF
d_call: TRBD2; j_call: TRBJ2-7; clone_size: many; v_call: TRBV9; cdr3_nt: TGTGCCAGCAGCGTAGGTACTAGCGGATTCCCTGGGGGCGAGCAGTACTTC; cdr3_aa: CASSVGTSGFPGGEQYF
d_call: TRBD2; j_call: TRBJ2-1; clone_size: few; v_call: TRBV9; cdr3_nt: TGTGCCAGCAGCGTTAGCGGGAGAGGTCAGGATGAGCAGTTCTTC; cdr3_aa: CASSVSGRGQDEQFF
d_call: .; j_call: TRBJ1-2; clone_size: .; v_call: TRBV7-3; cdr3_nt: TGTGCCAGCAGCTTAGGACCAAACACGGGAAACTACACCTTC; cdr3_aa: CASSLGPNTGNYTF
d_call: TRBD1; j_call: TRBJ2-7; clone_size: few; v_call: TRBV27; cdr3_nt: TGTGCCAGCAGCCCAGGGACAGCCTTCCTGGGGGAGCAGTACTTC; cdr3_aa: CASSPGTAFLGEQYF
d_call: .; j_call: TRBJ2-3; clone_size: .; v_call: TRBV20-1; cdr3_nt: TGCAGTGCTAGGAATGGACCTTTAGATACGCAGTATTTT; cdr3_aa: CSARNGPLDTQYF
d_call: .; j_call: TRBJ1-2; clone_size: few; v_call: TRBV4-3; cdr3_nt: TGCGCCAGCAGCCAAGAAACAGGCTCGTATGGCTACACCTTC; cdr3_aa: CASSQETGSYGYTF
d_call: .; j_call: TRBJ1-1; clone_size: few; v_call: TRBV10-3; cdr3_nt: TGTGTCAAAAAGGACGTGACTGAAGCTTTCTTT; cdr3_aa: CVKKDVTEAFF
d_call: TRBD1; j_call: TRBJ2-5; clone_size: few; v_call: TRBV10-1; cdr3_nt: TGCGCCAGCAGTGGGGGGATGACAGGGTTCGCGGAGACCCAGTACTTC; cdr3_aa: CASSGGMTGFAETQYF
d_call: TRBD1; j_call: TRBJ1-5; clone_size: .; v_call: TRBV20-1; cdr3_nt: TGCAGTGCTAGATCGGGACAGCCGATCCAGCATTTT; cdr3_aa: CSARSGQPIQHF
d_call: TRBD2; j_call: TRBJ2-2; clone_size: .; v_call: TRBV4-2; cdr3_nt: TGTGCCAGCAGCCAAGATTGGCTAGCGGTGAACACCGGGGAGCTGTTTTTT; cdr3_aa: CASSQDWLAVNTGELFF
d_call: .; j_call: TRBJ1-4; clone_size: .; v_call: TRBV3-1; cdr3_nt: TGTGCCAGCAGCCAGTATAGCGCAACTAATGAAAAACTGTTTTTT; cdr3_aa: CASSQYSATNEKLFF